This T cell receptor (beta chain) was obtained from a study of T cells expressing NK-cell markers (dated by TCRdb to 2018 to 2021). At the level of the whole study: Under 10 donors provided sorted CD3+CD56+NKG2C+, CD3+CD56+NKG2C- and CD3+CD56-NKG2C+ T-cell subsets, whose TCR beta-chain repertoires were profiled. Among the eight sequenced donors, only one was HCMV-seronegative, while the other seven were HCMV-seropositive. The study sequenced eight donors, all healthy volunteers chosen at random: three men and five women. The libraries were sequenced on Illumina HiSeq 2000/2500, MiSeq or NextSeq, producing 2 x 150 bp reads.

HCMV-specific IgG was detected in serum with a commercial ELISA kit to determine HCMV serostatus. Peripheral blood mononuclear cells were isolated from blood by Ficoll density gradient centrifugation. The research as a whole found: Whether the expanded NKG2C-expressing T cell clones were specific for HCMV antigens remained unclear. Those dominant clonotypes were again the most abundant among CD3+CD56-NKG2C+ cells in several donors, at about 28.3-65%. In a handful of donors, the dominant CD3+CD56+NKG2C+ clonotypes were found to rank among the top 10 CD8+ clonotypes and to make up about 1.0-8% of CD8+ T cells.

Regarding this clonotype: No cognate antigen has been identified for it.

The data were produced on an Illumina HiSeq 2000. The TCR beta cDNA libraries were made using 5'RACE template switching, a step that added both a universal primer site and unique molecular identifiers. Priming for cDNA synthesis came from the TCR beta constant segment, and two successive PCR amplification steps followed. The study's processing was this. MIGEC handled demultiplexing of the reads and grouping by UMI, while MiTCR was used to assemble and quantify clonotypes. To remove erroneous sequences, TCR cDNA sequences were retained only when supported by two or more reads. The tcR package was used for downstream repertoire analysis, and clonotypes were matched between fractions using CDR3 nucleotide sequence together with V segment. VDJmatch was used to annotate antigen specificity against VDJdb, with one amino acid substitution allowed in CDR3. Through TCRdb reprocessing, the reads give one entry per CDR3 protein sequence; DNA is omitted. TCRdb, not the authors, supplied the V and J calls. In this sample's table one finds approximately 440,000 distinct CDR3 sequences. Of the sample, about 1.5% falls within the top ten clones.

CDR1 and CDR2, per the germline V gene (reference sequence), are MNHNY and SVGAGI. There are 20 amino acids in the CDR3, from cysteine to phenylalanine inclusive. A DNA sequence was not provided. The sequence was collected from a woman between 45 and 60 years old in good health. Donor details come from another sample of the same person, matched by shared clones. The material sequenced was blood T cells: a sorted CD56 or NKG2C T cell subset, CD4+ or CD8+ T cells, or bulk PBMC T cells (not recorded which). The sequence links TRBV6-6 to TRBJ1-5; TCRdb returns TRBD1, unconfirmable since there is no DNA. The CDR3 region: CASSYSPSGQDVYSNQPQHF.